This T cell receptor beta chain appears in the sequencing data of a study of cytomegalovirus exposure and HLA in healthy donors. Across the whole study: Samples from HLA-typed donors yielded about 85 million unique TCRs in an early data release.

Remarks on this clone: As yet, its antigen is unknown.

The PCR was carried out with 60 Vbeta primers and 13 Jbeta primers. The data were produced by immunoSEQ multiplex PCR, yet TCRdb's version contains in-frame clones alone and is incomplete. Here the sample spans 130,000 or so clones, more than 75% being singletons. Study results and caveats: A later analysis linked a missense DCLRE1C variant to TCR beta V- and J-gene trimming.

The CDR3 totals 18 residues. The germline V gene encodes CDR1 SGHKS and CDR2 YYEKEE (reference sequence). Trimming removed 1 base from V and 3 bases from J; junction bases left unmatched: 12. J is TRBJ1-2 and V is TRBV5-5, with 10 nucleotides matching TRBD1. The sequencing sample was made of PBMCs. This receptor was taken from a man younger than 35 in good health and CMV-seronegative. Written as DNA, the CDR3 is TGTGCCAGCAGCTTGAGAATCGGGACAGGGGCCCTCTACTATGGCTACACCTTC. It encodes CASSLRIGTGALYYGYTF.